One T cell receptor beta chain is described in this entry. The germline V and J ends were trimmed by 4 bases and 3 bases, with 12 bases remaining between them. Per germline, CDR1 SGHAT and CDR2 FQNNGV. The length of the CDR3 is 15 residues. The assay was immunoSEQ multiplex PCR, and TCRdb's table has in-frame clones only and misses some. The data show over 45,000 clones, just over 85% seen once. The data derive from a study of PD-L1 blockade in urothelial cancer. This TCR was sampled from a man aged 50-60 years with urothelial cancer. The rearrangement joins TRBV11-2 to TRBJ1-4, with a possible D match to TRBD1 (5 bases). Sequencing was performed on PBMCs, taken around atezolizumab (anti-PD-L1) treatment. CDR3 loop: CASSSTGQPNEKLFF. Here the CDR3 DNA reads TGTGCCAGCAGCTCAACAGGTCAACCTAATGAAAAACTGTTTTTT.